Presented here are 27 T cell receptor beta chains from one specimen sequenced in a study of identical twins. TCRdb re-derived calls from the 5' RACE reads in MiXCR, one entry per CDR3 protein. Here the sample spans some 660,000 distinct CDR3 sequences, around 8.3% being singletons. These data were likewise used in another study, on yellow fever vaccine responses in identical twins.

Sequencing was done on a sample of PBMCs. The receptors stem from a woman between 18 and 29 years old in good health.

The rearrangement uses TRBV27 and TRBJ2-3; tentative D call: TRBD2 (6 bases). The CDR3 has 14 residues. Germline values: CDR1 MNHEY, CDR2 SMNVEV (reference sequence). The V gene lost 6 bases and the J gene lost 5 bases, with 15 bases spanning the gap. The CDR3 bases are TGTGCCAGCAGCCCGTCACTAGCTGGAGATACGCAGTATTTT. This sequence encodes CASSPSLAGDTQYF.

This clonotype was observed at least ten times. J is TRBJ2-1 and V is TRBV9, with 14 bases that match TRBD2. V dropped 2 bases and J dropped 8; count of bases not matched to a gene: 3. The CDR3 loop spans 15 amino acids. Germline V CDR1 and CDR2: SGDLS, YYNGEE. The CDR3 coding sequence is TGTGCCAGCAGCGTGACTAGCGGGAGGGCCTATGAGCAGTTCTTC. The encoded protein is CASSVTSGRAYEQFF.

This clonotype was seen a handful of times. The V and J genes are TRBV12-3 or TRBV12-4 and TRBJ1-5; D is possibly TRBD1 (6 bases). V was clipped by 6 bases and J by 7 bases, with 13 bases between them. This CDR3 contains 13 residues. CDR3: CASRDVGGQPQHF. The CDR3 nucleotides read TGTGCCAGCAGGGATGTAGGGGGGCAGCCCCAGCATTTT.

The table lists this clonotype with many counts. The chain is built from TRBV29-1 and TRBJ2-1, with TRBD2 matching over 14 bases. CDR1 and CDR2 from the germline V gene are SQVTM and ANQGSEA. After removal of 3 bases from V and 3 bases from J, the junction contained 4 bases not matched to a gene. The CDR3 runs 16 residues. CDR3 sequence: CSVDGTSGSFYNEQFF. DNA for the CDR3: TGCAGCGTTGACGGGACTAGCGGGAGTTTCTACAATGAGCAGTTCTTC.

The V gene is TRBV28, the J gene TRBJ2-7; TRBD2 aligns across 12 bases. The length of the CDR3 is 17 residues. The trim removed 5 bases at V and 4 bases at J, leaving 12 bases unmatched. Germline CDR1 MDHEN, CDR2 SYDVKM. DNA for the CDR3: TGTGCCAGCAGTGAGCTAGGACTAGCGGGGAGTAGATACGAGCAGTACTTC. Translation: CASSELGLAGSRYEQYF.

This clonotype appeared a few times. The chain joins TRBV2 to TRBJ1-5; 8 bases agree with TRBD1. CDR1 is SNHLY, CDR2 FYNNEI, per germline. The ends lost 2 bases at V and 2 bases at J; junction bases unmatched: 8. The CDR3 sequence is 17 residues long. CDR3 DNA: TGTGCCAGCAGTGAACCAGGGGGCTGGTCGGGCAATCAGCCCCAGCATTTT. It codes for CASSEPGGWSGNQPQHF.

The V call is TRBV27, the J call TRBJ2-1; 7 bases line up with TRBD1. The V segment lost 6 bases and the J segment 9 bases; nucleotides outside the gene matches: 14. The length of the CDR3 is 15 residues. The germline gives CDR1 MNHEY, CDR2 SMNVEV (reference sequence). The CDR3 protein is CASSAGGPRRVEQFF. For the CDR3, the DNA is TGTGCCAGCAGCGCAGGGGGTCCCAGAAGAGTTGAGCAGTTCTTC.

To note about this clonotype: The junction differs from germline at one of its ends, possibly a read error. The chain joins TRBV20-1 to TRBJ2-3; TRBD2 matches at 9 bases. The CDR3 is 17 residues long. The germline CDR1 and CDR2 sequences are DFQATT and SNEGSKA (reference sequence). This CDR3 is CSARELGGRAVADTQYF. The CDR3 nucleotides read TGCAGTGCAAGAGAACTGGGCGGGAGGGCCGTTGCAGATACGCAGTATTTT.

The J gene is TRBJ2-1, the V gene TRBV5-4, with 13 bases aligning to TRBD2. Germline loops: CDR1 SGHNT, CDR2 YYREEE (reference sequence). V was pared by 4 bases and J by 8 bases, with 6 bases of the junction left unmatched. The CDR3 runs 15 residues. CDR3 sequence reads: CASSPGTSGNHEQFF. The CDR3, as DNA: TGTGCCAGCAGCCCCGGGACTAGCGGGAACCATGAGCAGTTCTTC.

The table lists this clonotype with many counts. The rearrangement joins TRBV10-2 to TRBJ2-7; D is unclear. Germline V gene data show CDR1 as WSHSY and CDR2 as SAAADI. V gave up 0 bases and J gave up 5 bases, with 11 bases separating them. The CDR3 loop spans 14 amino acids. CDR3 in amino acids: CASSESAFTHEQYF. DNA for the CDR3: TGCGCCAGCAGTGAGTCGGCTTTTACACACGAGCAGTACTTC.

The CDR3 DNA is TGTGCCACCAGCAGCGATTCGATTACAACGACCTACGAGCAGTACTTC. As protein: CATSSDSITTTYEQYF. The chain links TRBV15 to TRBJ2-7; D remains unclear. The CDR3 totals 16 residues. The germline V and J ends were trimmed by 3 bases and 2 bases, with 17 bases remaining between them. Germline assignment: CDR1 LNHNV and CDR2 YYDKDF (reference sequence).

The CDR3 here is CSALQGLETQYF. The CDR3 bases are TGCAGTGCCCTACAGGGGTTGGAGACCCAGTACTTC. The V and J genes are TRBV20-1 and TRBJ2-5; TRBD1 agrees at 7 bases. The trim removed 6 bases at V and 5 bases at J, leaving 6 bases unmatched. CDR3 length equals 12 residues. The germline CDR1 and CDR2 sequences are DFQATT and SNEGSKA (reference sequence).

The chain joins TRBV12-5 to TRBJ2-3, with D possibly TRBD2 on 6 matching bases. The CDR3 length is 21 residues. Trimming took 0 bases from V and 0 from J, leaving 25 bases between them. The germline V gene has CDR1 LGHNT and CDR2 FRNRAP. This CDR3 reads CASGLVQKTDPGTRSTDTQYF. In DNA form, the CDR3 reads TGTGCTAGTGGTTTGGTACAAAAGACGGATCCCGGGACTCGGAGCACAGATACGCAGTATTTT.

This clonotype turned up a few times. V usage is TRBV7-8 and J usage is TRBJ2-3; D possibly uses TRBD1 or TRBD2 (6 bases each). Trimming stripped 3 bases from V and 4 bases from J, with 20 bases between. Germline CDR1 and CDR2: SGHVS and FQNEAQ. The length of the CDR3 is 17 residues. CDR3 sequence: CASSLVSGGASSDTQYF. The DNA for the CDR3 is TGTGCCAGCAGCTTGGTTTCCGGGGGCGCGAGTTCAGATACGCAGTATTTT.

This clonotype was recorded at least ten times. CDR3 region: CASRTSPNTGELFF. The DNA for the CDR3 is TGTGCCAGCCGGACTAGCCCTAACACCGGGGAGCTGTTTTTT. The chain has TRBV19 and TRBJ2-2, with TRBD2 matching 8 bases. V dropped 9 bases and J dropped 2; count of bases not matched to a gene: 5. Germline V gene lookup returns CDR1 LNHDA and CDR2 SQIVND (reference sequence). This CDR3 contains 14 residues.

This clonotype was counted many times. The V and J genes are TRBV27 and TRBJ2-5, with D unresolved. CDR3 length equals 12 residues. CDR1 is MNHEY, CDR2 SMNVEV, per germline (reference sequence). Trimming shortened V by 4 bases and J by 5 bases, and 8 bases separated the two germline ends. CDR3 in DNA: TGTGCCAGCAGTTCCTATGGGGAGACCCAGTACTTC. Residues: CASSSYGETQYF.

The sample holds a few counts of this clonotype. The chain recombines TRBV20-1 with TRBJ2-7; 8 bases map to TRBD2. Per the germline V gene, CDR1 is DFQATT and CDR2 is SNEGSKA (reference sequence). With V trimmed by 5 bases and J by 4 bases, 10 bases remained unmatched. The CDR3 length is 14 residues. CDR3 DNA: TGCAGTGCTGCCCCGGGACTAGGATCATACGAGCAGTACTTC. Translating it yields CSAAPGLGSYEQYF.

In this sample, this clonotype turned up many times. This chain joins TRBV7-9 and TRBJ2-7, with D perhaps TRBD2 (6 bases). There are 15 residues in the CDR3. The V end lost 1 base, the J end lost 1 base, and 11 bases lay between the germline ends. The germline gives CDR1 SEHNR, CDR2 FQNEAQ (reference sequence). The CDR3 protein is CASSLGAGRSYEQYF. CDR3 coding DNA: TGTGCCAGCAGCTTAGGGGCGGGAAGGTCCTACGAGCAGTACTTC.

This clonotype was seen a handful of times. The genes are TRBV30 and TRBJ2-7; 14 bases are a match to TRBD2. The germline V gene has CDR1 GTSNPN and CDR2 SVGIG (reference sequence). The CDR3 totals 13 residues. V lost 6 bases, J lost 6 bases, and 4 bases stayed unmatched. The CDR3 loop reads CACETSGRVEQYF. CDR3 DNA sequence: TGTGCCTGCGAGACTAGCGGGAGGGTCGAGCAGTACTTC. Based on the CDR3 plus reference TRBV30 and TRBJ2-7, the full variable domain is SQTIHQWPATLVQPVGSPLSLECTVEGTSNPNLYWYRQAAGRGLQLLFYSVGIGQISSEVPQNLSASRPQDRQFILSSKKLLLSDSGFYLCACETSGRVEQYFGPGTRLTVT.

There are a few counts of this clonotype. The CDR3 nucleotides read TGCAGTGCTAGGCCCACAGGGGGTAGGACTGAAGCTTTCTTT. It is translated as CSARPTGGRTEAFF. The rearrangement joins TRBV20-1 to TRBJ1-1, with 8 bases matching TRBD1. Germline lookup yields CDR1 DFQATT and CDR2 SNEGSKA (reference sequence). The CDR3 totals 14 residues. The junction had 8 bases not matched to a gene; V was cut back by 3 bases and J by 5 bases.

The rearrangement links TRBV12-3 or TRBV12-4 to TRBJ2-7; 8 bases agree with TRBD1. J gave up 2 bases and V 5 bases, and 8 bases lay outside the gene matches. The CDR3 consists of 15 residues. The CDR3 DNA reads as TGTGCCAGCAGTCGACTGACAGGGGTGGCCTACGAGCAGTACTTC. Encoded protein: CASSRLTGVAYEQYF.

This chain uses TRBV3-1 with TRBJ2-1, with D possibly being TRBD1 (5 bases). The germline V and J ends were trimmed by 0 bases and 10 bases, with 13 bases remaining between them. The CDR3 has 14 amino acids. In germline, CDR1 is LGHDT, CDR2 YNNKEL (reference sequence). The CDR3 here is CASSQEVPGKEQFF. CDR3 in DNA: TGTGCCAGCAGCCAAGAAGTCCCAGGGAAAGAGCAGTTCTTC.

This clonotype appeared many times. The chain recombines TRBV9 with TRBJ2-1; no firm D call. Per germline, CDR1 SGDLS and CDR2 YYNGEE. This CDR3 is 13 amino acids long. V shed 1 base and J shed 8 bases, with 10 bases lying between them. Here the CDR3 reads CASSVFSMDEQFF. CDR3 sequence (DNA): TGTGCCAGCAGCGTATTTAGTATGGATGAGCAGTTCTTC.

The chain carries TRBV6-6 and TRBJ2-1, with no clear D. Deletions cut 5 bases from V and 0 bases from J, with 11 bases between. There are 15 residues in the CDR3. The germline V gene encodes CDR1 MNHNY and CDR2 SVGAGI (reference sequence). CDR3: CASSVTSSSYNEQFF. CDR3 bases: TGTGCCAGCAGTGTTACATCCAGCTCCTACAATGAGCAGTTCTTC.

The genes are TRBV15 and TRBJ2-3; no clear D gene. Germline V gene sequence: CDR1 LNHNV, CDR2 YYDKDF (reference sequence). CDR3 size: 16 residues. V dropped 3 bases and J dropped 0 bases, with 13 bases sitting between them. CDR3 nucleotide sequence: TGTGCCACCAGCAGGGGCAATACTGCCAGCACAGATACGCAGTATTTT. This sequence encodes CATSRGNTASTDTQYF.

This clonotype came up many times. This chain links TRBV11-2 with TRBJ2-3; 7 positions agree with TRBD2. Germline assignment: CDR1 SGHAT and CDR2 FQNNGV. The trim removed 6 bases at V and 6 bases at J, leaving 12 bases unmatched. The CDR3 has 15 amino acids. The CDR3 is CASRKLLSGWDTQYF. CDR3 sequence (DNA): TGTGCCAGCAGAAAGTTACTTAGCGGGTGGGATACGCAGTATTTT.

The CDR3 DNA reads TGTGCCAGCAGGGGGGGACAGGGGGTCTACGAGCAGTACTTC. It specifies CASRGGQGVYEQYF. The chain has TRBV28 and TRBJ2-7; 11 nucleotides agree with TRBD1. Germline trimming cut 6 bases from V and 3 bases from J; bases unmatched to any gene: 4. Germline loops: CDR1 MDHEN, CDR2 SYDVKM. There are 14 residues in the CDR3.